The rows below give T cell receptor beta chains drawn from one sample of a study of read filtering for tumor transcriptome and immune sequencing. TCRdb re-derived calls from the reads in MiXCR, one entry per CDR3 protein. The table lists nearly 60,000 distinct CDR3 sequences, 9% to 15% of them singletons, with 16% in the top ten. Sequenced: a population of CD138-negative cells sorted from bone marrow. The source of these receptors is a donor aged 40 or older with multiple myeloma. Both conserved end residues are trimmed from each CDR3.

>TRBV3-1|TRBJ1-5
ASSQTEEQPQH
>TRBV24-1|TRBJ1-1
ATSDTTMNTEAF
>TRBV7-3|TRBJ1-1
ASSLRVTTEAF
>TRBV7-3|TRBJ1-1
ASSQGGDPAEAF
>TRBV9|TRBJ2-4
ASSPEELNPNIQY
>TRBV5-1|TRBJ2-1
ASRPTSGVSYNEQF
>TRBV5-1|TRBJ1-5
ARYNEDRGRGFYSNQPQH
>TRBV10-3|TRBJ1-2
AISESPGEYSGYT
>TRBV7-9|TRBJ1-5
ASSPDRGNQPQH
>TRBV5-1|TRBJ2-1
ASSLRTSGGLKSTNEQF
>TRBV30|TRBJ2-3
AWSDPTYRISTDTQY
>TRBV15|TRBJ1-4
ATSRAAGATNEKLF
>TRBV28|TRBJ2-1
ASSRRDFDNEQF
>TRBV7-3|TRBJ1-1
ASSLRGQGADTEAF
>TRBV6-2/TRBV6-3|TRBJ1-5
ASSSAWGGNQPQH
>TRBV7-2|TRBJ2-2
ASSLIVRNTGELF
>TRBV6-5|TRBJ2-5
ASSYVGTPNRAQY
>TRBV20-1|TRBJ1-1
SNRRSTEAF
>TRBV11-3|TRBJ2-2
ASRMSPGELF
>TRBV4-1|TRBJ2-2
ASNQLAGTGELF
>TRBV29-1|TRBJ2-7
SAAARGNNEQY
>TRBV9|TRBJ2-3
ASSVGLAPPSQY
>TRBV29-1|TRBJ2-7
SVGSGGPYEQY
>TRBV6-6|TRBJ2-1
ASSYRGQLDEQF
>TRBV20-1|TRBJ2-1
SAPFSSPASNEQL
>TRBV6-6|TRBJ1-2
ASESRQSYGYT
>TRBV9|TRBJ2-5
ASSPPGSNQETQY
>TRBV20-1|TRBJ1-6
SADQTELLNSYNSPLH
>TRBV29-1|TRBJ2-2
SVFGGGRNTGELF
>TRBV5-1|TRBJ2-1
ASSLAGGSYNEQL
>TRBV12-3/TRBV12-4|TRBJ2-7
ASTLSGTGNYEQY
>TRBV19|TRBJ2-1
ASSELAASGYNEQF
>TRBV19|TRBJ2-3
ASSTQRNSGADTQY
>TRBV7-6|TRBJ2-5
ASSLGLVLPETQY
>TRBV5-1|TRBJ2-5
ASSLGPLPSGGETQY
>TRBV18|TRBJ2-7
ASSRLAGDSYEQY
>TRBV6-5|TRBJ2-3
ASSYSIGSGGAPDTQY
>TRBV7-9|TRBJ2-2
ASSSRQFTGELF
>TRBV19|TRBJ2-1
ATRTPLNVQYNEQF
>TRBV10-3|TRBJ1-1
AISEGVRGRRRNTEAF
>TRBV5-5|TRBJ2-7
ASSLQGGPYEQY
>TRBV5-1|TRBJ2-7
ASSLDGPGREQY
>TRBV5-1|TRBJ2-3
ATTPGGQGADTQY
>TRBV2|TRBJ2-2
ASSETTNTGELF
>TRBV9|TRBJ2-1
ASSLESSSYNEQF
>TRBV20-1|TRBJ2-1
SAHGRGGLNEQF
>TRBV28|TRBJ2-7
ASSSWTGGGPYEQY
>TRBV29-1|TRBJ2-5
SVEGSAGGGGETQY
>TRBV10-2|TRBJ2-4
ANSEDKKLRNIQY
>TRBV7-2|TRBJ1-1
ASCRETGITEAF
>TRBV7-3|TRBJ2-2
ASTRTARGVTNTGELF
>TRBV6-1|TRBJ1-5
ASRETGSEGPQH
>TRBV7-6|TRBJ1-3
ASSLGFIGISGNTIY
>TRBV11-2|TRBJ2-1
ASSHPGQGYEQF
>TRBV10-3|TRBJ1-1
ATRDREAF
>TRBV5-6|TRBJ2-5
ASSSGLAGETQY
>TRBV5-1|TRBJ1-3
ASSSGSRLGQWFSGNTIY
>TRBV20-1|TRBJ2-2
SAREGTGTGELF
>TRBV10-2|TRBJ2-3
ASSASSGIMVDTQY
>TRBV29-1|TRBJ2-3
SARSTDTQY